This paragraph reports one TCR beta chain. The table came from immunoSEQ multiplex PCR; TCRdb's copy has only in-frame clones and leaves some out. The table shows approximately 50,000 clones, with 95% occurring only once. The germline CDR1 and CDR2 sequences are SEHNR and FQNEAQ (reference sequence). V lost 5 bases and J lost 1; bases outside the gene matches: 7. This CDR3 has 15 residues. The data belong to a study of control samples from healthy donors and cancer patients. The sequence came from a man aged 25-40 years in good health. V gene TRBV7-9 combines with J gene TRBJ1-1; 7 bases map to TRBD1. Source material: blood. The CDR3 DNA sequence: TGTGCCAGCAGCCCTCCCGGGACAGCGAACACTGAAGCTTTCTTT. Protein: CASSPPGTANTEAFF.